What follows are 9 T cell receptor beta chains derived from one specimen sequenced in a study of T cell changes during pregnancy in multiple sclerosis. Only in-frame clones appear in the TCRdb table, and some are missing; sequencing was by immunoSEQ multiplex PCR. Among 45,000 to 55,000 clones listed, roughly 92% were seen once. The specimen comprised CD4+ T cells from peripheral blood mononuclear cells, sampled in the second trimester of pregnancy. The receptors were gathered from a female donor in good health, enrolled as a control in a pregnancy study.

The chain joins TRBV21-1 to TRBJ2-1; the listed D gene, TRBD2, was not tested against the DNA. TRBV21-1 is given as a pseudogene. This CDR3 has 20 residues. The CDR3 region has the DNA TGTGCCAGCAGTAAACGAACAGGGGAGCTAGCGGGAGTTGGGTACAATGAGCAGTTCTTC. Amino acid sequence: CASSKRTGELAGVGYNEQFF.

V is TRBV6-1 and J is TRBJ1-3; D is uncertain. The V gene's germline CDR1 is MNHNS and CDR2 SASEGT. Deletions cut 3 bases from V and 3 bases from J, with 15 bases between. The CDR3 consists of 16 residues. Written as DNA, the CDR3 is TGTGCCAGCAGTGAGGCGTTCATCGGAGTTGGAAACACCATATATTTT. Amino acids: CASSEAFIGVGNTIYF.

The chain employs TRBV2 and TRBJ1-2; 9 positions match TRBD1. J gave up 0 bases and V 4 bases, and 6 bases lay outside the gene matches. The CDR3 spans 16 residues. Germline V gene sequence: CDR1 SNHLY, CDR2 FYNNEI. The chain's CDR3 is CASSGLQGAANYGYTF. The CDR3 bases are TGTGCCAGCAGTGGACTACAGGGGGCGGCTAACTATGGCTACACCTTC.

This chain connects TRBV18 to TRBJ2-6; D is undetermined. V was shortened by 1 base and J by 2 bases, with 18 bases between the two germline ends. In germline, CDR1 is KGHSH, CDR2 LQKENI. The CDR3 is 19 residues long. The CDR3 region has the DNA TGTGCCAGCTCACCACTGGTAACTGGAGATTCGGCTGGGGCCAACGTCCTGACTTTC. Protein sequence: CASSPLVTGDSAGANVLTF.

The chain employs TRBV28 and TRBJ1-2, with 7 bases aligning to TRBD1. Per the germline V gene, CDR1 is MDHEN and CDR2 is SYDVKM. V trimming: 3 bases; J trimming: 3 bases; junction bases outside the gene matches: 4. The CDR3 sequence is 14 residues long. The CDR3 reads CASSFRDRHYGYTF. CDR3 coding DNA: TGTGCCAGCAGTTTCCGGGACAGACACTATGGCTACACCTTC.

The chain links TRBV28 to TRBJ1-1, with D tentatively TRBD1 (6 bases). V lost 6 bases, J lost 1 base, and 15 bases lay in between. CDR1 and CDR2 (germline): MDHEN, SYDVKM. The CDR3 is 15 amino acids. CDR3 loop: CASSILDRSNTEAFF. CDR3 DNA: TGTGCCAGCAGCATCCTAGACAGGTCGAACACTGAAGCTTTCTTT.

J is TRBJ1-1 and V is TRBV4-1, with 7 bases lining up with TRBD1. Losses at the gene ends were 6 bases for V and 2 bases for J; bases not matched to a gene: 6. Germline loops: CDR1 MGHRA, CDR2 YSYEKL. This CDR3 has 14 amino acids. CDR3 sequence: CASRKTGLNTEAFF. The CDR3 DNA reads as TGCGCCAGCAGAAAGACAGGGCTCAACACTGAAGCTTTCTTT.

The rearrangement uses TRBV4-1 and TRBJ2-5; D gene unclear. Germline assignment: CDR1 MGHRA and CDR2 YSYEKL. This CDR3 is built from 16 residues. The V gene lost 0 bases and the J gene lost 4 bases, with 15 bases spanning the gap. DNA of the CDR3: TGCGCCAGCAGCCAAGACCCGGCTAGTCGCGGAGAGACCCAGTACTTC. This codes for CASSQDPASRGETQYF.

This chain links TRBV10-1 with TRBJ2-1; 11 bases fit TRBD1. The CDR3 consists of 15 residues. CDR1 is WNHNN and CDR2 is SYGVQD in the germline V gene (reference sequence). V shed 5 bases and J 9 bases; nucleotides not matched to a gene: 9. Written as DNA, the CDR3 is TGCGCCAGCAGTAATAGGACAGGGGGCATCGGTGAGCAGTTCTTC. Translated, it gives CASSNRTGGIGEQFF.